The rows below give T cell receptor beta chains drawn from one sample of a study of cytomegalovirus exposure and HLA in healthy donors. Profiling relied on immunoSEQ multiplex PCR, and the TCRdb table lists in-frame clones only, not all of them. The table shows around 170,000 clones, with about 72% occurring only once. Sequencing used PBMCs. The receptors shown here come from a girl aged 5-17 years in good health and CMV-seronegative. The CDR3 runs from the conserved cysteine through the conserved F or W. D genes are given only for firm matches. A clone size is listed for some rows: how often the clone was seen (once, few, many), or a class if it is expanded.

D,V,J,size,CDR3,DNA
.,TRBV7-3,TRBJ1-1,.,CASSHSGTEAFF,TGTGCCAGCAGCCACAGTGGAACTGAAGCTTTCTTT
.,TRBV6-1,TRBJ1-2,few,CASSAGRTPGGGYTF,TGTGCCAGCAGTGCTGGGCGCACACCTGGGGGGGGCTACACCTTC
.,TRBV2,TRBJ2-5,.,CASTEGGAGAFSTQYF,TGTGCCAGCACCGAGGGGGGGGCGGGGGCCTTCTCGACCCAGTACTTC
TRBD1,TRBV5-6,TRBJ1-3,.,CASSHRGLGGNTIYF,TGTGCCAGCAGCCACAGGGGACTAGGGGGAAACACCATATATTTT
.,TRBV6-1,TRBJ1-2,.,CASGSPGANYGYTF,TGTGCCAGCGGATCACCCGGAGCTAACTATGGCTACACCTTC
.,TRBV6-1,TRBJ2-3,few,CASSGGGDTQYF,TGTGCCAGCAGTGGCGGGGGCGATACGCAGTATTTT
TRBD1,TRBV12-5,TRBJ2-7,.,CASGQGDAYYEQYF,TGTGCTAGTGGTCAGGGGGATGCCTACTACGAGCAGTACTTC
.,TRBV6-1,TRBJ1-1,.,CASSEAGGIAFF,TGTGCCAGCAGTGAGGCGGGGGGTATAGCTTTCTTT
.,TRBV5-1,TRBJ2-3,many,CASSLSTDTQYF,TGCGCCAGCAGCCTCAGCACAGATACGCAGTATTTT
.,TRBV27,TRBJ2-1,.,CASSPYRTYSVRSANEQFF,TGTGCCAGCAGTCCCTATCGTACCTATAGCGTCCGATCAGCCAATGAGCAGTTCTTC
.,TRBV5-1,TRBJ2-1,.,CASSKGSGGNEQFF,TGCGCCAGCAGCAAGGGTAGTGGGGGGAATGAGCAGTTCTTC
.,TRBV10-3,TRBJ1-1,.,CAISVEGTEAFF,TGTGCCATCAGTGTGGAGGGCACTGAAGCTTTCTTT
TRBD1,TRBV5-1,TRBJ2-2,.,CASSEDRATGELFF,TGCGCCAGCAGCGAGGACAGGGCTACCGGGGAGCTGTTTTTT
.,TRBV7-8,TRBJ2-5,.,CASSLATVGETQYF,TGTGCCAGCAGCTTAGCGACAGTCGGAGAGACCCAGTACTTC
.,TRBV5-1,TRBJ1-2,.,CASSSDTGPSYTF,TGCGCCAGCAGCTCTGACACCGGCCCTAGCTACACCTTC
.,TRBV2,TRBJ1-2,.,CASSRDTYGYTF,TGTGCCAGCAGCCGGGACACCTATGGCTACACCTTC
.,TRBV5-1,TRBJ1-2,.,CASSWTPEGLGYTF,TGCGCCAGCAGCTGGACCCCGGAAGGACTGGGCTACACCTTC
TRBD1,TRBV19,TRBJ1-4,.,CASSIRATGGKEKLFF,TGTGCCAGTAGTATAAGGGCGACAGGGGGCAAAGAAAAACTGTTTTTT
TRBD2,TRBV18,TRBJ2-5,.,CASSPKIGLAEETQYF,TGTGCCAGCTCGCCAAAGATAGGACTAGCGGAAGAGACCCAGTACTTC
TRBD1,TRBV15,TRBJ2-7,.,CATSRGGTEYEQYF,TGTGCCACCAGCAGAGGGGGGACAGAATACGAGCAGTACTTC
TRBD2,TRBV4-2,TRBJ2-2,.,CASSQSLAAGELFF,TGTGCCAGCAGCCAATCCCTAGCGGCCGGGGAGCTGTTTTTT
TRBD2,TRBV7-9,TRBJ2-1,.,CASSLVPSGGSYNEQFF,TGTGCCAGCAGCTTAGTTCCCAGCGGGGGGTCCTACAATGAGCAGTTCTTC
.,TRBV4-1,TRBJ1-1,.,CASSHAGITEAFF,TGCGCCAGCAGCCATGCGGGAATCACTGAAGCTTTCTTT
TRBD2,TRBV7-3,TRBJ2-7,.,CASSLRGGSSYEQYF,TGTGCCAGCAGCCTGCGGGGGGGCAGCTCCTACGAGCAGTACTTC
TRBD1,TRBV6-6,TRBJ1-1,few,CASSYDRDTEAFF,TGTGCCAGCAGTTACGACAGGGACACTGAAGCTTTCTTT
TRBD1,TRBV6-6,TRBJ1-4,.,CASSWRGQGNEKLFF,TGTGCCAGCAGTTGGCGGGGACAGGGGAATGAAAAACTGTTTTTT
TRBD2,TRBV2,TRBJ2-3,.,CASSDSKRGGADTQYF,TGTGCCAGCAGTGATTCCAAGCGGGGGGGTGCAGATACGCAGTATTTT
TRBD1,TRBV10-3,TRBJ1-4,.,CAISDLGTGTTNEKLFF,TGTGCCATCAGCGACCTCGGGACAGGAACAACTAATGAAAAACTGTTTTTT
TRBD1,TRBV5-4,TRBJ2-7,.,CASSYGQGGDYEQYF,TGTGCCAGCAGCTATGGACAGGGCGGAGACTACGAGCAGTACTTC
.,TRBV7-2,TRBJ1-4,once,CASSSGVANEKLFF,TGTGCCAGCAGCTCAGGGGTAGCTAATGAAAAACTGTTTTTT